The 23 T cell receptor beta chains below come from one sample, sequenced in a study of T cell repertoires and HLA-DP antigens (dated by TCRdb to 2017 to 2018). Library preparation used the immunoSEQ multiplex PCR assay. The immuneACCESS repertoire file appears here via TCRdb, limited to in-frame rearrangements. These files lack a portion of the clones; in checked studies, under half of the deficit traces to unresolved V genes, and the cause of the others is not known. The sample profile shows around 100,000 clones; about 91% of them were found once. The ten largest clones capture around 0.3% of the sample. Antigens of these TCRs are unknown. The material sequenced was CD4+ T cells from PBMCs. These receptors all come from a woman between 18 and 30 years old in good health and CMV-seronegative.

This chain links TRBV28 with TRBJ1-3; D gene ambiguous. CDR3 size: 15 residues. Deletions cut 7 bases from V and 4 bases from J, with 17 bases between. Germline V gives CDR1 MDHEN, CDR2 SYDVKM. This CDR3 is CASTPSRTLGNTIYF. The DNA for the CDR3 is TGTGCCAGCACCCCGTCCAGGACGTTAGGAAACACCATATATTTT.

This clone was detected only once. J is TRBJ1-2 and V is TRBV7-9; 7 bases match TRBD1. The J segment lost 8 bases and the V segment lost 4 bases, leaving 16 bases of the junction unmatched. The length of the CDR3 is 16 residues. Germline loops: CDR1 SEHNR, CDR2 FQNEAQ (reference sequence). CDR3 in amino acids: CASSSRTGTYPRGYTF. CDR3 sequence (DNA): TGTGCCAGCAGCTCACGGACAGGTACTTATCCGCGGGGCTACACCTTC.

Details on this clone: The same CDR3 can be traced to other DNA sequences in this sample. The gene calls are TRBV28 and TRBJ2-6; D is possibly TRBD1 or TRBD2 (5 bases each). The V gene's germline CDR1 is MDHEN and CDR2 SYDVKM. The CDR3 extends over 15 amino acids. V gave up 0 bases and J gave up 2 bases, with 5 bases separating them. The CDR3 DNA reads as TGTGCCAGCAGTTTATGGGGGGCTGGGGCCAACGTCCTGACTTTC. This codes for CASSLWGAGANVLTF.

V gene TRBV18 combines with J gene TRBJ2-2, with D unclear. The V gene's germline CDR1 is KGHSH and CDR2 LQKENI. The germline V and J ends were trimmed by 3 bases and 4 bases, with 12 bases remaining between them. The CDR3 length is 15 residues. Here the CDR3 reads CASSPQLLGTGELFF. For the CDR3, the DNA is TGTGCCAGCTCACCGCAGTTGTTAGGCACCGGGGAGCTGTTTTTT.

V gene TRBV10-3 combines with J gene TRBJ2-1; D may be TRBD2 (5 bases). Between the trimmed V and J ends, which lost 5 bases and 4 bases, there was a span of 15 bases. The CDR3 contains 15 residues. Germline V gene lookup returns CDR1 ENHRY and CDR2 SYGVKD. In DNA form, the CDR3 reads TGTGCCATCAGTCCCGGGGATAGTACATACAATGAGCAGTTCTTC. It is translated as CAISPGDSTYNEQFF.

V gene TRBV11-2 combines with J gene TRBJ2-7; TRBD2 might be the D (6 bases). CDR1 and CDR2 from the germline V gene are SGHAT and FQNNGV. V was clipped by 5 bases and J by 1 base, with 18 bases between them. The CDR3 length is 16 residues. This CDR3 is CASSRPVAASSYEQYF. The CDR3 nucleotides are TGTGCCAGCAGCCGGCCGGTAGCGGCCTCTTCCTACGAGCAGTACTTC.

CDR3 region: CASSSSGGSYNEQFF. DNA for the CDR3: TGCGCCAGCAGCTCTAGCGGGGGCTCCTACAATGAGCAGTTCTTC. The rearrangement links TRBV5-1 to TRBJ2-1, with TRBD2 identical over 10 bases. Germline V gene sequence: CDR1 SGHRS, CDR2 YFSETQ. The CDR3 is 15 residues long. V lost 3 bases to trimming and J lost 0 bases; unmatched junction nucleotides: 0.

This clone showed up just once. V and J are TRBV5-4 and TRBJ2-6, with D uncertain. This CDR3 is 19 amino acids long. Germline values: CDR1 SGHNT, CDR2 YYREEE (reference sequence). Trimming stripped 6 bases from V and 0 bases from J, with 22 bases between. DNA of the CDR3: TGTGCCAGCAACTCCTCCGGGCCCTCCGGCGGCTCTGGGGCCAACGTCCTGACTTTC. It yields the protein CASNSSGPSGGSGANVLTF.

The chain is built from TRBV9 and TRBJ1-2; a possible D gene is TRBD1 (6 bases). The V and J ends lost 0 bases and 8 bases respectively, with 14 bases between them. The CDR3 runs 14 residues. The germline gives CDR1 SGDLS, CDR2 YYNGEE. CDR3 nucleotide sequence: TGTGCCAGCAGCGTAGCGGACAGCGGGCCAGGCTACACCTTC. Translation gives CASSVADSGPGYTF.

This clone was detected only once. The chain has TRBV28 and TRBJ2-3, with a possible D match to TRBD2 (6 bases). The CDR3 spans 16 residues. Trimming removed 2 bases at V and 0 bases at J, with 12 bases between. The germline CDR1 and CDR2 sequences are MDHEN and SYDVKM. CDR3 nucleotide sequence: TGTGCCAGCAGTTTAACCGGGGGAACTAGCACAGATACGCAGTATTTT. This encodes CASSLTGGTSTDTQYF.

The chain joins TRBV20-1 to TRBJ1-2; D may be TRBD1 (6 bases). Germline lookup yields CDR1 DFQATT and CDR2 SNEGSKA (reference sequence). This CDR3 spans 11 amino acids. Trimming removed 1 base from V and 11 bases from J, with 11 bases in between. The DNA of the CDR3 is TGCAGTGCTAGAGGGGACACCTATTACACCTTC. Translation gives CSARGDTYYTF.

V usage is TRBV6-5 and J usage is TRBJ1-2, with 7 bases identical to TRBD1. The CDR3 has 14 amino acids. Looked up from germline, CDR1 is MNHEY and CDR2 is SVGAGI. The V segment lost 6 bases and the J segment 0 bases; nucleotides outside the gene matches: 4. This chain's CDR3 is CASRPTGANYGYTF. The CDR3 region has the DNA TGTGCCAGCAGACCTACAGGGGCTAACTATGGCTACACCTTC.

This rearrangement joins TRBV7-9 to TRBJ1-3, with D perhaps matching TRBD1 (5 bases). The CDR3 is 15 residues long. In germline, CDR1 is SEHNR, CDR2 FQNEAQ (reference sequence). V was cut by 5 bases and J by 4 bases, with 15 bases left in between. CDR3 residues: CASSRSGTSGNTIYF. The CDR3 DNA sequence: TGTGCCAGCAGCCGATCCGGGACCTCCGGAAACACCATATATTTT.

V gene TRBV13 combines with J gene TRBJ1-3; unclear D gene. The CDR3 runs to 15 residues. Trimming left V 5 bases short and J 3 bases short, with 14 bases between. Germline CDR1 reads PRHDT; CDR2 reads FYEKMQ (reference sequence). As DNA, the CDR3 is TGTGCCAGCAGCGCGGACGGACGGGGTGGAAACACCATATATTTT. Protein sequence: CASSADGRGGNTIYF.

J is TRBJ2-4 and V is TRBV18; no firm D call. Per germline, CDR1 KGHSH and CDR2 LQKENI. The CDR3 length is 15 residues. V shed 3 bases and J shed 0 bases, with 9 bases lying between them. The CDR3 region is CASSPPTLAKNIQYF. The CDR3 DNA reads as TGTGCCAGCTCACCTCCGACCCTAGCCAAAAACATTCAGTACTTC.

The CDR3 is CASSLWAGAVREGTTQYF. CDR3 nucleotides: TGCGCCAGCAGCTTGTGGGCGGGGGCCGTTCGTGAAGGGACGACCCAGTACTTC. V and J are TRBV5-1 and TRBJ2-5, with a tentative D call TRBD2 (7 bases). Trimming stripped 1 base from V and 7 bases from J, with 26 bases between. The CDR3 contains 18 residues. Germline CDR1 is SGHRS and CDR2 is YFSETQ.

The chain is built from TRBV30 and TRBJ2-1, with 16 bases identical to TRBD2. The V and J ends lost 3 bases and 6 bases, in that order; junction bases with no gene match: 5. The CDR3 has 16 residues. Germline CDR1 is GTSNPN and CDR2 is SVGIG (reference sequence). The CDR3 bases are TGTGCCTGGAGGGGGACTAGCGGGAGGGCCAGCAATGAGCAGTTCTTC. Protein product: CAWRGTSGRASNEQFF.

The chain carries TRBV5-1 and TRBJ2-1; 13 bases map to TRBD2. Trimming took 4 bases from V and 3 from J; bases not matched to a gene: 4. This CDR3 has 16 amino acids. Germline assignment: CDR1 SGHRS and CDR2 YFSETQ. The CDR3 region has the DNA TGCGCCAGCAGCCAAGGGACTAGCGGGATCTACAATGAGCAGTTCTTC. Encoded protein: CASSQGTSGIYNEQFF.

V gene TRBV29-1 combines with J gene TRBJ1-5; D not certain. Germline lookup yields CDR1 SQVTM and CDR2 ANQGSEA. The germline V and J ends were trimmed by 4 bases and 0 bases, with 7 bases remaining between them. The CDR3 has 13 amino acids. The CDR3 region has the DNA TGCAGCGTTGCAGGAGATAGCAATCAGCCCCAGCATTTT. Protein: CSVAGDSNQPQHF. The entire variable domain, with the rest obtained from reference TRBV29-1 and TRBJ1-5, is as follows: SAVISQKPSRDICQRGTSLTIQCQVDSQVTMMFWYRQQPGQSLTLIATANQGSEATYESGFVIDKFPISRPNLTFSTLTVSNMSPEDSSIYLCSVAGDSNQPQHFGDGTRLSIL.

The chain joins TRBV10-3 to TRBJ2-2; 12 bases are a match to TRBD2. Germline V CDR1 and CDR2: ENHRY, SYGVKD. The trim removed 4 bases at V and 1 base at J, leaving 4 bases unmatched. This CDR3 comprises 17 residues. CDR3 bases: TGTGCCATCAGTGGTACGACTAGCGGGAGGAACACCGGGGAGCTGTTTTTT. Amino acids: CAISGTTSGRNTGELFF.

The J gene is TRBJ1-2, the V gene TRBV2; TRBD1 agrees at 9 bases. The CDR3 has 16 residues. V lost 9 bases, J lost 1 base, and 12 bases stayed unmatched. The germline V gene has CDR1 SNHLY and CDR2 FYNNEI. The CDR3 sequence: CASLSGQGVFNYGYTF. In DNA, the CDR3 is TGTGCCAGTCTATCGGGACAGGGAGTATTTAACTATGGCTACACCTTC.

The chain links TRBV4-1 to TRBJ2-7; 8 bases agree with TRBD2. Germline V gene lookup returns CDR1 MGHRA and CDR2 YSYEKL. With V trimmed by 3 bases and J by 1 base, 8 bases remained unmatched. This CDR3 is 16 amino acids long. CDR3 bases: TGCGCCAGCAGCCACATGCAGCGGGGGCCTTCCTACGAGCAGTACTTC. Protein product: CASSHMQRGPSYEQYF.

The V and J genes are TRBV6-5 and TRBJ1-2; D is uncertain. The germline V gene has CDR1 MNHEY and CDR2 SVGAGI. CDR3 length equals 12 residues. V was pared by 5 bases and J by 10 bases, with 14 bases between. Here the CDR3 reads CASSPLGRDYTF. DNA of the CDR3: TGTGCCAGCAGTCCTTTAGGACGGGACTACACCTTC.